The clone carrying this T cell receptor beta chain was seen a handful of times. Its antigen is currently unknown. This record belongs to a study of naive and memory T cell subsets. Study-wide points: No ground truth validated the naive and memory repertoire findings. Naive repertoires, especially CD8, held a few larger clonotypes, possibly memory cells re-expressing CD45RA.

V gave up 3 bases and J gave up 0 bases, with 7 bases separating them. CDR3 length equals 14 residues. Germline V CDR1 and CDR2: SGHTA, FQGNSA. An equimolar mix of two oligonucleotides served as the beta constant-region primer for TRBC1 and TRBC2. Nested alpha and beta constant-region primers with the SP2 primer drove four PCR rounds on ligated cDNA. Using its own MiXCR run on the UMI-ligation and nested PCR reads, TCRdb lists one record per CDR3 protein. The data hold about 150,000 distinct CDR3 sequences, with roughly 22% observed a single time. The chain couples TRBV7-2 to TRBJ2-3; no clear D gene. The clonotype originates from a human donor in good health. The specimen was naive CD4+ T cells from blood. In DNA, the CDR3 is TGTGCCAGCAGCTTGGTCAGAAGCACAGATACGCAGTATTTT. This codes for CASSLVRSTDTQYF.